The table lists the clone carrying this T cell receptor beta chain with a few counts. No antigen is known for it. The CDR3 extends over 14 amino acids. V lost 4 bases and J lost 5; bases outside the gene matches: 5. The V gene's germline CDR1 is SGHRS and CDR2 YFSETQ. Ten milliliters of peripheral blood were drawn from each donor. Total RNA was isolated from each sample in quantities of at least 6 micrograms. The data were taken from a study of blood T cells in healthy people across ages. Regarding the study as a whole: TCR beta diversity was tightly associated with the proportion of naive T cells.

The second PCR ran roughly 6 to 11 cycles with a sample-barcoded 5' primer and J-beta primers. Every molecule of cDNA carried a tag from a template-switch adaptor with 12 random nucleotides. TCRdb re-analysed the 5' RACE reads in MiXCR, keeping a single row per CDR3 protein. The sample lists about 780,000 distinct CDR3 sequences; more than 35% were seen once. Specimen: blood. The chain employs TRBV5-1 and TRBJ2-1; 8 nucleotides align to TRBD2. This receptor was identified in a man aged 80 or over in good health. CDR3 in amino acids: CASSTQLADNEQFF. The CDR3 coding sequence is TGCGCCAGCAGCACACAACTAGCGGACAATGAGCAGTTCTTC.